The clone carrying this T cell receptor (beta chain) was observed a handful of times. Antigen unknown. This CDR3 comprises 15 residues. V lost 5 bases to trimming and J lost 0 bases, with 11 bases between them. Germline V CDR1 and CDR2: SGHTA, FQGTGA. The sample is drawn from a study of beta chain features in type 1 diabetes. The overall study: Sorted cells from all samples, numbering approximately 110,000,000, were examined. Findings and limits, study-wide: PCR might show a preference for shorter templates, equally across patients and controls. Shorter TCRB CDR3s, moderately but significantly so, were found in Type 1 diabetes patients in all four CD4+ subsets.

Investigators reverse transcribed all isolated RNA, so they sequenced expressed TCRB transcripts. Generated by immunoSEQ multiplex PCR, the TCRdb table keeps only in-frame clones and is missing some. The table records 300,000 to 350,000 clones, roughly 14% of them present only once. Blood was drawn once from each donor into heparinised tubes. The draws averaged approximately 120 mL. CD45RO/CCR7/CD25/CD127/CD95/CD27 staining was used to isolate CD4+ naive, central memory, regulatory and stem cell-like memory cells by sorting. This sequence originates from a woman between 18 and 29 years old with type 1 diabetes. V is TRBV7-3 and J is TRBJ2-1, with a tentative D call TRBD1 (5 bases). What was sequenced was naive CD4+ T cells from blood. Here the CDR3 DNA reads TGTGCCAGCAGCAACTGGGGCGGCTCCTACAATGAGCAGTTCTTC. This sequence encodes CASSNWGGSYNEQFF.